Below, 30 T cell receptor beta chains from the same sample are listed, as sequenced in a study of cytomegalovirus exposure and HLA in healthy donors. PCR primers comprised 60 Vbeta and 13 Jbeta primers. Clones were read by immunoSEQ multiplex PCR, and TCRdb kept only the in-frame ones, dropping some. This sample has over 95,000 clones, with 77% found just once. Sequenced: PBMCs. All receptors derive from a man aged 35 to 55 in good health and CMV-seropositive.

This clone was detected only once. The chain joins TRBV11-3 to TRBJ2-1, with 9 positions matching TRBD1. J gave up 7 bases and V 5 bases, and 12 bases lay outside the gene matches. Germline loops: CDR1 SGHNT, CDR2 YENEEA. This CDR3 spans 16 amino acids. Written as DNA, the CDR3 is TGTGCCAGCAGCCTGACAGGGGGAGTGTCTATGAATGAGCAGTTCTTC. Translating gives CASSLTGGVSMNEQFF.

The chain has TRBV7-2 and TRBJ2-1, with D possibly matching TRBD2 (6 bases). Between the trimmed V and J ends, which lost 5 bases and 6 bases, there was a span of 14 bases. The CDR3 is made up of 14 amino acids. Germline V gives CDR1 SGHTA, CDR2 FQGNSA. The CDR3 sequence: CASSPRGGLNEQFF. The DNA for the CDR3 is TGTGCCAGCAGCCCCCGGGGAGGCCTCAATGAGCAGTTCTTC.

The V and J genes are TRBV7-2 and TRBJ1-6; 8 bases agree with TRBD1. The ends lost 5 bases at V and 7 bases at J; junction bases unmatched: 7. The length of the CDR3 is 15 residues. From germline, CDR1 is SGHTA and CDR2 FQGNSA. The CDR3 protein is CASSPQRQGNSPLHF. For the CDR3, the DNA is TGTGCCAGCAGCCCCCAGAGACAGGGGAATTCACCCCTCCACTTT.

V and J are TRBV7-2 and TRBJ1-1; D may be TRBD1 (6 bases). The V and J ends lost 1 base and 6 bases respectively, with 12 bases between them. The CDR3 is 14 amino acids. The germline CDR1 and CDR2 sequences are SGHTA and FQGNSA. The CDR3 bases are TGTGCCAGCAGCTTAGGGGGGCTCTCCTCTGAAGCTTTCTTT. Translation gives CASSLGGLSSEAFF.

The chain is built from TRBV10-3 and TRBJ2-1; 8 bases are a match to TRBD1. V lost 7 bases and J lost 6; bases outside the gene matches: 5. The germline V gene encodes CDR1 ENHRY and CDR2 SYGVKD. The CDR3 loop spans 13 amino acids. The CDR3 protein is CAITKDRVNEQFF. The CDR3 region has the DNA TGTGCCATCACCAAGGACAGGGTCAATGAGCAGTTCTTC.

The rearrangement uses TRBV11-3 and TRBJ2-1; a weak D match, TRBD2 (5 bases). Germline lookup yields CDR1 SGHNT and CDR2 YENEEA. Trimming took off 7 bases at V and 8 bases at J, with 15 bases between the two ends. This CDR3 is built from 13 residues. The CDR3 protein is CASKEGLSHEQFF. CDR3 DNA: TGTGCCAGCAAAGAGGGCCTATCCCATGAGCAGTTCTTC.

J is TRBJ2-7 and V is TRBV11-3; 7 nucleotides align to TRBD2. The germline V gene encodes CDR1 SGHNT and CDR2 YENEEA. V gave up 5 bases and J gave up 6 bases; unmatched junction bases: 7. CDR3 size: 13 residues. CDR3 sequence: CASSPPSGAEQYF. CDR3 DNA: TGTGCCAGCAGCCCCCCGAGCGGGGCCGAGCAGTACTTC.

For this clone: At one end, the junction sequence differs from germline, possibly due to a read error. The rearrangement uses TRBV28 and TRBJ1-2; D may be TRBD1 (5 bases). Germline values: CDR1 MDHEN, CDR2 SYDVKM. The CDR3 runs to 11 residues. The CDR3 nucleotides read TGTGCCAGCAGTTTTCGAGACAGAAGAGTCTTC. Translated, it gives CASSFRDRRVF.

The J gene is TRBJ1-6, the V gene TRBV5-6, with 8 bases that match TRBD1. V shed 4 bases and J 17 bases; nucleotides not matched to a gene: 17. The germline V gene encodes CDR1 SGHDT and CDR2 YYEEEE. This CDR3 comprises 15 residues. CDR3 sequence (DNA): TGTGCCAGCAGCGCACTCCGGGACAGGAGCCGAGGAGTCCACTTT. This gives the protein CASSALRDRSRGVHF.

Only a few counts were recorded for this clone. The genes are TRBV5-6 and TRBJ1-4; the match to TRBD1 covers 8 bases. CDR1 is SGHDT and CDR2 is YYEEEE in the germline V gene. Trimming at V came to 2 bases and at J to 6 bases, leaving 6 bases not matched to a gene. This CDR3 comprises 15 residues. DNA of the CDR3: TGTGCCAGCAGCTTTACGACAGGGGAGGATGAAAAACTGTTTTTT. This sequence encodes CASSFTTGEDEKLFF.

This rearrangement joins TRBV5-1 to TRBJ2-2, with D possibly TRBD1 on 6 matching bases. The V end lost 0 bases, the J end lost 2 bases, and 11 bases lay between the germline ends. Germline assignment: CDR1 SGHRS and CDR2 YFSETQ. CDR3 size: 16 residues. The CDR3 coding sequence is TGCGCCAGCAGCTTGGGGACAGTTACCAACACCGGGGAGCTGTTTTTT. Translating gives CASSLGTVTNTGELFF. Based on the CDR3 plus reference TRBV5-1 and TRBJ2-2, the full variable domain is KAGVTQTPRYLIKTRGQQVTLSCSPISGHRSVSWYQQTPGQGLQFLFEYFSETQRNKGNFPGRFSGRQFSNSRSEMNVSTLELGDSALYLCASSLGTVTNTGELFFGEGSRLTVL.

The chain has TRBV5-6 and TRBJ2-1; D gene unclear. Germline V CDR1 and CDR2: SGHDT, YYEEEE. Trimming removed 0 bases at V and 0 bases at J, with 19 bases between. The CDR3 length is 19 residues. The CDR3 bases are TGTGCCAGCAGCTTGGGGTCGAGCGTGGGTATTCGCTCCTACAATGAGCAGTTCTTC. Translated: CASSLGSSVGIRSYNEQFF.

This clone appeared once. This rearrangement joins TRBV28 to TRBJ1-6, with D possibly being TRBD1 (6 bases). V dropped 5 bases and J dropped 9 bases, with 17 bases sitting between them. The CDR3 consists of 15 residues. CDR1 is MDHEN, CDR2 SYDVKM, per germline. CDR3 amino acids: CASSEPWTVGSPLHF. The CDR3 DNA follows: TGTGCCAGCAGTGAGCCCTGGACAGTGGGTTCACCCCTCCACTTT.

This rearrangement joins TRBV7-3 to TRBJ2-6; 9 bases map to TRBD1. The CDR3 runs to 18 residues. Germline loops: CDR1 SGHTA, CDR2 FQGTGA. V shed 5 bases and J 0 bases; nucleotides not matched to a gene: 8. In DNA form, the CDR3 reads TGTGCCAGCAGCCCATCAGGGACAGGGAGCTCTGGGGCCAACGTCCTGACTTTC. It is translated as CASSPSGTGSSGANVLTF.

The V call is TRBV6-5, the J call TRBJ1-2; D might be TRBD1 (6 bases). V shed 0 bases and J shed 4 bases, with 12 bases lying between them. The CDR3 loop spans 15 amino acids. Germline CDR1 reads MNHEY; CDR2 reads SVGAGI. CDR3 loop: CASSYSKNRAYGYTF. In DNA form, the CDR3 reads TGTGCCAGCAGTTACTCGAAGAACAGGGCCTATGGCTACACCTTC.

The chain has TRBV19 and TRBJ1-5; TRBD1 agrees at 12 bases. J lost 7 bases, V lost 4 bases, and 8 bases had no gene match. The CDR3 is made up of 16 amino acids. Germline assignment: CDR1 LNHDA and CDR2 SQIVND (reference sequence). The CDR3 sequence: CASSRAGGTGGQPQHF. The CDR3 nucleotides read TGTGCCAGTAGTAGGGCAGGTGGGACAGGGGGCCAGCCCCAGCATTTT.

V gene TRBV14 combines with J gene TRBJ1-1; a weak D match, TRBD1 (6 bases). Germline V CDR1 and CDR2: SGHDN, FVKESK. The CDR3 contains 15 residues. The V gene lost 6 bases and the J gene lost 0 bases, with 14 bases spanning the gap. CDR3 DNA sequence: TGTGCCAGCAGGCGTCACAGGGCCATGAACACTGAAGCTTTCTTT. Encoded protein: CASRRHRAMNTEAFF.

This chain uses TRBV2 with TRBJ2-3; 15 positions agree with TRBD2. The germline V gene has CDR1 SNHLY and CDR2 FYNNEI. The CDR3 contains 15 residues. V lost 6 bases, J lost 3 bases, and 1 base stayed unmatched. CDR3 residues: CASRGTSGGTDTQYF. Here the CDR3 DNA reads TGTGCCAGCAGAGGGACTAGCGGGGGGACAGATACGCAGTATTTT.

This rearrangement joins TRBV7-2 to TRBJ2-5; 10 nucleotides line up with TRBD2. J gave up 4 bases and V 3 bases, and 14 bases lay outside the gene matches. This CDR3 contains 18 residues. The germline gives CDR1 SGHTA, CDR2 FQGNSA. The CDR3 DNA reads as TGTGCCAGCAGCTTCCGCGTTCCAGCGGGGGGGGCCGGAGAGACCCAGTACTTC. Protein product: CASSFRVPAGGAGETQYF.

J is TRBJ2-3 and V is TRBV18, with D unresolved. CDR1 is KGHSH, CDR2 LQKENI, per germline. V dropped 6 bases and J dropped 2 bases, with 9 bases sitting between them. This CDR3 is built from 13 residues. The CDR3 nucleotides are TGTGCCAGCTCCCCTCCCCTCACAGATACGCAGTATTTT. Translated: CASSPPLTDTQYF. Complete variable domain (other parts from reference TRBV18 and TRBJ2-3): NAGVMQNPRHLVRRRGQEARLRCSPMKGHSHVYWYRQLPEEGLKFMVYLQKENIIDESGMPKERFSAEFPKEGPSILRIQQVVRGDSAAYFCASSPPLTDTQYFGPGTRLTVL.

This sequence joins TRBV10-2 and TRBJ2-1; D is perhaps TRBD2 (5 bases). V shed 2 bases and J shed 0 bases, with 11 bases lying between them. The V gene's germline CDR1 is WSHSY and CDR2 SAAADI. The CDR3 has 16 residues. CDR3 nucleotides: TGCGCCAGCAGTGAGAGGCAGCGGAGCTCCTACAATGAGCAGTTCTTC. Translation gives CASSERQRSSYNEQFF.

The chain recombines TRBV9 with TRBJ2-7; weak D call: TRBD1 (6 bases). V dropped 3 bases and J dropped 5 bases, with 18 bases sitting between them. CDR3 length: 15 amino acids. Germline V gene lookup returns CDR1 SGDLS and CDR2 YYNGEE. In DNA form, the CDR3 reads TGTGCCAGCAGCGCTCGACAGGTTGTTGGTGACGAGCAGTACTTC. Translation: CASSARQVVGDEQYF.

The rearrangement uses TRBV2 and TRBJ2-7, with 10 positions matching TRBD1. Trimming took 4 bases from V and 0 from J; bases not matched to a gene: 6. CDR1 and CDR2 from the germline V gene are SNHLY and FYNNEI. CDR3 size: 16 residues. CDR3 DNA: TGTGCCAGCAGTGGAACCCGGGACAGGGGCTCCTACGAGCAGTACTTC. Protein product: CASSGTRDRGSYEQYF.

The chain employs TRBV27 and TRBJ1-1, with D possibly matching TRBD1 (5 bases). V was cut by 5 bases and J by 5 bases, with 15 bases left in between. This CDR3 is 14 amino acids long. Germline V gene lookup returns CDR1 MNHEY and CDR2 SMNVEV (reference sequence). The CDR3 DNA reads TGTGCCAGCAGTCCCCAATCCAGGGAAACTGAAGCTTTCTTT. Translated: CASSPQSRETEAFF.

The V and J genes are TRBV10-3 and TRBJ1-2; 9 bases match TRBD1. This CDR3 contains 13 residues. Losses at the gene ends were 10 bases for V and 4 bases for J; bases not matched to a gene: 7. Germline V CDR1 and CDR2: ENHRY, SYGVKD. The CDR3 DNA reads TGTGCCAACACTCCGGGACAGGGCTATGGCTACACCTTC. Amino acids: CANTPGQGYGYTF.

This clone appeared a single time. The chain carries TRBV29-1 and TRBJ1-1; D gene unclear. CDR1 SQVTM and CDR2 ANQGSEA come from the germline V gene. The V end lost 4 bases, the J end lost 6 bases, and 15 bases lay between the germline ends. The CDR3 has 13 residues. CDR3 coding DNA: TGCAGCGTTGCGAACGCCGGGGAGGCTGAAGCTTTCTTT. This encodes CSVANAGEAEAFF.

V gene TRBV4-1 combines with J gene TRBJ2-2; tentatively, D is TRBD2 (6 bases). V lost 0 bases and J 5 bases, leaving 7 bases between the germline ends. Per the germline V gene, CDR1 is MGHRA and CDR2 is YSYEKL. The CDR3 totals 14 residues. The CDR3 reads CASSQDGGTGELFF. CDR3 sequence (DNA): TGCGCCAGCAGCCAAGACGGAGGGACCGGGGAGCTGTTTTTT.

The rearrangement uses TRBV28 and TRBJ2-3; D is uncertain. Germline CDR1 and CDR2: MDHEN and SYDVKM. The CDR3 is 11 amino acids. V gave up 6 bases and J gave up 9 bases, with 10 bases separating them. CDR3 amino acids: CASSYYGTQYF. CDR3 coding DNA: TGTGCCAGCAGCTACTATGGGACGCAGTATTTT. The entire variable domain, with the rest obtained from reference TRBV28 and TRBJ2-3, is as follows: DVKVTQSSRYLVKRTGEKVFLECVQDMDHENMFWYRQDPGLGLRLIYFSYDVKMKEKGDIPEGYSVSREKKERFSLILESASTNQTSMYLCASSYYGTQYFGPGTRLTVL.

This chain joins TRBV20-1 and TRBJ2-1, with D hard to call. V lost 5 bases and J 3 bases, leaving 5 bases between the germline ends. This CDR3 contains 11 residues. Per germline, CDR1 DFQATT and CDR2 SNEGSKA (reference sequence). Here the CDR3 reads CSADFYNEQFF. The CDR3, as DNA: TGCAGTGCTGACTTCTACAATGAGCAGTTCTTC.

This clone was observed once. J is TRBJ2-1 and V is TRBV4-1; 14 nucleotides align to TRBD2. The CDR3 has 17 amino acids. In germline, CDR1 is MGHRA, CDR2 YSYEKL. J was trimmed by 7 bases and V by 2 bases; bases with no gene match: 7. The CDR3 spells CASSQHTGTSGRNEQFF. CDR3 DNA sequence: TGCGCCAGCAGCCAACATACCGGGACTAGCGGGAGAAATGAGCAGTTCTTC.